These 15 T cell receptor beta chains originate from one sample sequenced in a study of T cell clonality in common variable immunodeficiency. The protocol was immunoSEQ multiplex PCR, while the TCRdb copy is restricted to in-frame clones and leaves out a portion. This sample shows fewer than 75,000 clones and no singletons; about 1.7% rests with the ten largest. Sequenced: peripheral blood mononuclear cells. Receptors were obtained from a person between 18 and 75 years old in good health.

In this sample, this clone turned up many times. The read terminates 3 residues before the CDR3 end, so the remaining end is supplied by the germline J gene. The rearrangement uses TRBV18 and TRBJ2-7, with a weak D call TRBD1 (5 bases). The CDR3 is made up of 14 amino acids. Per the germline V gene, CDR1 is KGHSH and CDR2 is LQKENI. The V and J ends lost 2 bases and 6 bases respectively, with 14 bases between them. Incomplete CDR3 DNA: TGTGCCAGCTCACCAGCCGCCAGGGCTGGCGAG. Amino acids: CASSPAARAGE. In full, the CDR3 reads CASSPAARAGEQYF.

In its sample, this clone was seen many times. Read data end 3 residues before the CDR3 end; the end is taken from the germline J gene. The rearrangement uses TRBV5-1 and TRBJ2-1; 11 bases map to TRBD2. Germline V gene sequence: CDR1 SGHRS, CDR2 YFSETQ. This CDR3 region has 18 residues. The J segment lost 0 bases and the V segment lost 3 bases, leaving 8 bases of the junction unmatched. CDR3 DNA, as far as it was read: TGCGCCAGCAGCTATAGGGGACTAGCGGCGAGCTCCTACAATGAG. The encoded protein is CASSYRGLAASSYNE. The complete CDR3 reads CASSYRGLAASSYNEQFF.

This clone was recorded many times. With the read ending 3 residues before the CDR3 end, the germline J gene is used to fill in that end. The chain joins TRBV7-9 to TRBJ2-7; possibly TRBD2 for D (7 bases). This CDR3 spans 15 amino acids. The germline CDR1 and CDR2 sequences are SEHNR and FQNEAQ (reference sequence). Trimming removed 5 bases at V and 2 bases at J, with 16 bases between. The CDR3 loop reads CASSPLGGGTYEQYF. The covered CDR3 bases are TGTGCCAGCAGCCCCCTAGGGGGAGGGACCTACGAG.

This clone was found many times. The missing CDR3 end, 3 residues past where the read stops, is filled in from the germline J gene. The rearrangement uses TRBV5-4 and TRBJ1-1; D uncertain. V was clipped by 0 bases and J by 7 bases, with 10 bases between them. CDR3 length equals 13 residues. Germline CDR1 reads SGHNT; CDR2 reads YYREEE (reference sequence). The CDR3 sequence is CASSLAGGLEAFF. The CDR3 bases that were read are TGTGCCAGCAGCTTGGCTGGTGGACTTGAA.

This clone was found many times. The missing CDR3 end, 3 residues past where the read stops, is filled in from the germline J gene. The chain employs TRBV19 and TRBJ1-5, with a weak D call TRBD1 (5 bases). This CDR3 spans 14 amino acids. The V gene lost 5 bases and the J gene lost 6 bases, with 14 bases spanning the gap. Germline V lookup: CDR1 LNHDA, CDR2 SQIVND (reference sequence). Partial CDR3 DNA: TGTGCCAGTAGTCCGGGGGTGGGGATTCAGCCC. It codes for CASSPGVGIQP. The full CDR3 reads CASSPGVGIQPQHF. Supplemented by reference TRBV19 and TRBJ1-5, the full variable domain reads DGGITQSPKYLFRKEGQNVTLSCEQNLNHDAMYWYRQDPGQGLRLIYYSQIVNDFQKGDIAEGYSVSREKKESFPLTVTSAQKNPTAFYLCASSPGVGIQPQHFGDGTRLSIL.

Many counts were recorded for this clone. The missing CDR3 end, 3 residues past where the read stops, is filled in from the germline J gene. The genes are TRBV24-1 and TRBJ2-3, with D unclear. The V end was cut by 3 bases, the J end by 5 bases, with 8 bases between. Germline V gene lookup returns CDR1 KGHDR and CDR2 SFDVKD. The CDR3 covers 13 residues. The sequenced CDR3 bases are TGTGCCACCAGTGATGTTTCAGGAGATACG. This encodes CATSDVSGDT. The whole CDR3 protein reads CATSDVSGDTQYF.

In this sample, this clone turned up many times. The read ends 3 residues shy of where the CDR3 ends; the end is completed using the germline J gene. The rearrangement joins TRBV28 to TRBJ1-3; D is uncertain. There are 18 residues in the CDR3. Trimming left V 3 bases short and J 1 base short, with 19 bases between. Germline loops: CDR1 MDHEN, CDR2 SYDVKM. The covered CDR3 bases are TGTGCCAGCAGTTTGCTACTACGGAGCCATAAATCTGGAAACACC. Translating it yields CASSLLLRSHKSGNT. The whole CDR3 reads CASSLLLRSHKSGNTIYF.

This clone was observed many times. CDR3 bases read: TGTGCCACCAGCAGAGTATGGGCGGGGGGAACAGAGACC. This encodes CATSRVWAGGTET. The entire CDR3 sequence reads CATSRVWAGGTETQYF. V gene TRBV15 combines with J gene TRBJ2-5, with 8 bases that match TRBD2. Sequencing ends 3 residues short of the CDR3 end; the germline J gene provides the rest. CDR1 is LNHNV, CDR2 YYDKDF, per germline (reference sequence). The CDR3 consists of 16 residues. With 1 base clipped from V and 4 bases from J, the junction kept 8 bases outside the gene matches. The variable domain in full, completed from reference TRBV15 and TRBJ2-5, reads DAMVIQNPRYQVTQFGKPVTLSCSQTLNHNVMYWYQQKSSQAPKLLFHYYDKDFNNEADTPDNFQSRRPNTSFCFLDIRSPGLGDTAMYLCATSRVWAGGTETQYFGPGTRLLVL.

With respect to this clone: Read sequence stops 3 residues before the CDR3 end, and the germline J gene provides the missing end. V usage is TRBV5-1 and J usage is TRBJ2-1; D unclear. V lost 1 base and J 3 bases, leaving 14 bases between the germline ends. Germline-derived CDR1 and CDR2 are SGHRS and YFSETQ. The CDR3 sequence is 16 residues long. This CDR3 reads CASSLSLLANYNEQFF. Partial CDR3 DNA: TGCGCCAGCAGCTTGTCCCTCCTCGCTAACTACAATGAG.

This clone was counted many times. This CDR3 reads CSAERASGGSTDTQYF. CDR3 DNA (partial): TGCAGTGCCGAGAGGGCAAGCGGGGGAAGCACAGATACG. The chain couples TRBV20-1 to TRBJ2-3; 8 bases match TRBD2. The read ends 3 residues shy of where the CDR3 ends; the end is completed using the germline J gene. The V segment lost 6 bases and the J segment 0 bases; nucleotides outside the gene matches: 11. CDR1 is DFQATT, CDR2 SNEGSKA, per germline (reference sequence). CDR3 length: 16 amino acids.

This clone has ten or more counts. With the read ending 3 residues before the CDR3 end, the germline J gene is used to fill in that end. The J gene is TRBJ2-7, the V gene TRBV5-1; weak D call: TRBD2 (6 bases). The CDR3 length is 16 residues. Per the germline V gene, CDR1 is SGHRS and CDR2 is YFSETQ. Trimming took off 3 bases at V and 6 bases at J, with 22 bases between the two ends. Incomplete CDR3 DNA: TGCGCCAGCAGCTCGGACCACCCGGGGGTAAAGGGCGAG. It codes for CASSSDHPGVKGE. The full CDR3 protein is CASSSDHPGVKGEQYF.

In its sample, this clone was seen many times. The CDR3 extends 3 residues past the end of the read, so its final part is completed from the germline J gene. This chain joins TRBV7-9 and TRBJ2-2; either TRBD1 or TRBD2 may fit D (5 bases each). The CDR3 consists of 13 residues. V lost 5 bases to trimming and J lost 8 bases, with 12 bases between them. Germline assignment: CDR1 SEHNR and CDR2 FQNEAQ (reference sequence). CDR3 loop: CASSRARGGELFF. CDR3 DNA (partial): TGTGCCAGCAGCCGCGCGAGGGGTGGGGAG. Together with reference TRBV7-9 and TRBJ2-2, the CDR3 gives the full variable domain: DTGVSQNPRHKITKRGQNVTFRCDPISEHNRLYWYRQTLGQGPEFLTYFQNEAQLEKSRLLSDRFSAERPKGSFSTLEIQRTEQGDSAMYLCASSRARGGELFFGEGSRLTVL.

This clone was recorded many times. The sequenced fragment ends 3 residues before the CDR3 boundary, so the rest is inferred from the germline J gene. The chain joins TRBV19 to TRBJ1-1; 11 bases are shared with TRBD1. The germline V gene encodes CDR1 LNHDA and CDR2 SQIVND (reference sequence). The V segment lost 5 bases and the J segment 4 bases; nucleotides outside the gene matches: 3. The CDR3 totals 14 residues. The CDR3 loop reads CASSHGTGGTEAFF. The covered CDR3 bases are TGTGCCAGTAGTCACGGGACAGGGGGCACTGAA.

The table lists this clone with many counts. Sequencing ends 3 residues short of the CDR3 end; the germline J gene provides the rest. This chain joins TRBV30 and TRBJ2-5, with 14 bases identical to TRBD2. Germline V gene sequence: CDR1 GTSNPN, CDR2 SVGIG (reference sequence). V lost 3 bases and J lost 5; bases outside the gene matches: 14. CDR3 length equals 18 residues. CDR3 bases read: TGTGCCTGGAGCCAAATCGGACTAGCGGGAGGATCGAGGGAGACC. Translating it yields CAWSQIGLAGGSRET. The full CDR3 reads CAWSQIGLAGGSRETQYF.

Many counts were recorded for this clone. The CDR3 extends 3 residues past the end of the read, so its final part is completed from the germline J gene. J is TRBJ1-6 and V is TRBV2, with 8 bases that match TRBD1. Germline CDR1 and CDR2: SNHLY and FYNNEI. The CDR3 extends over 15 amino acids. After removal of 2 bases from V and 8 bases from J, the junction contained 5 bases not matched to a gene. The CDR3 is CASSERTGLDSPLHF. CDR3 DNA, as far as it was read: TGTGCCAGCAGTGAACGGACAGGGCTTGATTCACCC.